This paragraph covers one T cell receptor beta chain sequence. Its cognate antigen is unknown. This entry comes from a study of shared clonotypes between healthy human individuals. The assay was immunoSEQ multiplex PCR, and TCRdb's table has in-frame clones only and misses some. The table lists 2 million to 3 million clones, under 95% of them singletons. Study observations and caveats: Generally, estimated richness proved larger in naive subsets than it did in memory subsets. Blood alone was sampled, and tissue repertoires likely differ.

Sequencing was performed on naive CD4+ T cells from PBMCs. Described subset: CD45RA+ positively selected. The receptor was isolated from a man aged 18 to 30 in good health. Some clones in this sample may be carry-over from other donors' samples.

As DNA, the CDR3 is TGTGCCAGCAGCTTGGGGGGACAGGGGACCGGCGGCTACACCTTC. Its translation: CASSLGGQGTGGYTF. V gene TRBV5-4 combines with J gene TRBJ1-2; TRBD1 aligns across 10 bases. V was clipped by 0 bases and J by 8 bases; unmatched bases: 7. The length of the CDR3 is 15 residues. Germline lookup yields CDR1 SGHNT and CDR2 YYREEE (reference sequence).